The present entry profiles one T cell receptor (beta chain) with its context. No antigen is known for it. There are no base qualities to consult, and no much larger clone falls within one base. The entry originates in a study of T cell responses to AZD1222 COVID-19 vaccine (dated by TCRdb to about 2021). At the level of the whole study: Because spike-specific TCR depth and breadth did not differ between the two schedules, AZD1222 recipients who got a second dose at roughly 4 weeks were pooled with those who got a second dose at roughly 12 weeks. A total of 233 trial participants underwent TCR sequencing, of whom about 200 received two doses of AZD1222 and about 26 received two doses of the MenACWY control vaccine. Enrollment into the trials was organized by age into subgroups of 18-55, 56-69 and 70-plus years, and those subgroups contained roughly 140, 27 and 60 TCR-sequenced participants, respectively.

The time point label corresponds to: baseline before first vaccination. Vaccinee samples were obtained from the UK trials COV001 and COV002, which included a single-blind randomized controlled phase 2/3 trial of AZD1222 (ChAdOx1 nCoV-19) in healthy adults. Trial participant PBMC samples were collected at day 0 and day 28 after the second dose for TCRbeta chain sequencing. V loses 0 bases, J loses 5 bases, and the germline ends lie 5 bases apart. The germline V gene (reference sequence) yields SGHNT for CDR1 and YYREEE for CDR2. Inclusive of the bounding cysteine and phenylalanine, the CDR3 is 13 residues long. Only CDR3 DNA is held: 39 bases, read in frame from base 1. The study at large found these results: Epitopes outside the regions mutated in the B.1.351 and B.1.1.7 variants were reportedly recognized by nearly half of the unique spike-specific TCRs. Participants were mostly white British and included more females than males, and it was suggested by the authors that clonal diversity may have been underestimated. After two AZD1222 doses, spike-specific TCR breadth and depth were significantly higher than at day 0 and than in MenACWY recipients. Conclusions about previously exposed vaccinees are limited, since just five to seven AZD1222 recipients were seropositive for SARS-CoV-2 at baseline. No day 14 peak-response samples were available, so repertoires were characterized only after the peak T cell response. Vaccine-associated CD4 TCRs spanned the whole spike protein, with dominant responses in regions 160-218 and 743-854. In the small 56-69-year group, the increase in depth fell short of significance, most likely because of low power.

The CDR3 regions of human TCRbeta chains were analyzed by immunosequencing. In the source study's methods: Repertoire TCRs were matched against a reference library of SARS-CoV-2-specific TCRs generated with the MIRA antigen-specificity platform. Breadth was defined as the fraction of unique TCRs that were SARS-CoV-2-associated. Depth was defined as the fraction of total T cells that were SARS-CoV-2-associated. Using the MIRA data, each spike-specific TCR was mapped to the spike region that the TCR reacts to and placed in a CD4 or CD8 class. Log10-transformed breadth and depth values were compared by one-way ANOVA with Sidak's multiple comparisons tests. Not all clones reach the TCRdb copy of this immuneACCESS table, which keeps in-frame sequences only. Checked studies attribute under half of the gap to unresolved V genes and leave the rest unexplained. Clone size and V and J calls were adopted from that table, with D and trimming inferred from the DNA. This sample gives 170,000 or so clones in total; around 90% of them show up just once. The ten largest clones add up to less than 3% of the sample.

This clonotype was obtained from an adult in good health. In this chain, TRBV5-4 is recombined with TRBJ1-4; confidence is insufficient to name the D gene. This specimen consisted of peripheral blood, obtained on day 0 of AZD1222 vaccination. The DNA sequence is given as TGTGCCAGCAGCTTGGGACTCAATGAAAAACTGTTTTTT. Its protein reads: CASSLGLNEKLFF.